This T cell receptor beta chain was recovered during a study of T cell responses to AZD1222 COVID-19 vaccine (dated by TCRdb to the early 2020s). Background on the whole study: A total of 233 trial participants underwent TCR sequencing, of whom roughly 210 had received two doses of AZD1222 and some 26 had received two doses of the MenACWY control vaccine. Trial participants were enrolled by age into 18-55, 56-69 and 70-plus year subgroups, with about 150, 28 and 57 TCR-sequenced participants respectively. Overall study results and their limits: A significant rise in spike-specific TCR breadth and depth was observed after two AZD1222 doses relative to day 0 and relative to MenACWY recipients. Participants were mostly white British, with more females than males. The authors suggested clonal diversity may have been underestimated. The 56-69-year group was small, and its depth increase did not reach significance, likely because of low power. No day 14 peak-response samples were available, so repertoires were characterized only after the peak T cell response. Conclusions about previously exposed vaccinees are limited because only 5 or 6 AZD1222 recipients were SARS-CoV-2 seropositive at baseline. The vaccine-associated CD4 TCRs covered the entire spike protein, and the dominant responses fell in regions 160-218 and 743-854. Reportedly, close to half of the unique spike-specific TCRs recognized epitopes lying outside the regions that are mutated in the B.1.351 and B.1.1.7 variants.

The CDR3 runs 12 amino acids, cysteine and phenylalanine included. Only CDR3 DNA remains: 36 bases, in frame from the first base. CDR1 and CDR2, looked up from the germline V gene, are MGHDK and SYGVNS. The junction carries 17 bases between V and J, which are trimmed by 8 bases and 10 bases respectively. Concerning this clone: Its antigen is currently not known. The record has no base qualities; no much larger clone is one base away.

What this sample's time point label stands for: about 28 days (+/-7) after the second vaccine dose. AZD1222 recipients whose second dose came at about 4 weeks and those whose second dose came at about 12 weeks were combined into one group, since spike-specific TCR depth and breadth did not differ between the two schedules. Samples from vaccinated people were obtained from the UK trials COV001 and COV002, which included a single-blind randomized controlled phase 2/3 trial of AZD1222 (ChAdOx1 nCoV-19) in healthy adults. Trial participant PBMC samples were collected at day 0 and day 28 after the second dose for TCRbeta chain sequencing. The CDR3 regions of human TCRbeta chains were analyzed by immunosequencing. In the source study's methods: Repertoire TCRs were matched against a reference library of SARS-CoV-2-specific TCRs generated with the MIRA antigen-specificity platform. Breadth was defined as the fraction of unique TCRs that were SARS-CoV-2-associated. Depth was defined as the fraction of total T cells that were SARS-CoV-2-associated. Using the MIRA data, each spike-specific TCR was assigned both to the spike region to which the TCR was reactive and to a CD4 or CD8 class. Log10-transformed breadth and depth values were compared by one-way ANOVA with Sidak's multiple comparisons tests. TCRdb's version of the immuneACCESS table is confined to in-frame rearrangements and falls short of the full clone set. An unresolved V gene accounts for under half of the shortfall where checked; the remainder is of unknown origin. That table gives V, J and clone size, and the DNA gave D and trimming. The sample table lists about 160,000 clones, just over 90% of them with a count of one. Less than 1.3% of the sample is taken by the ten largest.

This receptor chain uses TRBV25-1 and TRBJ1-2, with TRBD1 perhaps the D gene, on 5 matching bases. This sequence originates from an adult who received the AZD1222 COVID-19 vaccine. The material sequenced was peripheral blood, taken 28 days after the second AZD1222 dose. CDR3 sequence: CASSTGRLDYTF. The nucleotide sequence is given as TGTGCCAGCTCAACGGGGCGTCTTGACTACACCTTC.